The clone carrying this T cell receptor (beta chain) was observed a few times. This specimen belongs to a study of T-cell reconstitution after alpha-beta-depleted transplantation in children. This sample's TCRbeta library carried unique molecular identifier barcodes. Each CDR3 protein is one row after TCRdb ran MiXCR on the PCR reads. The table shows around 480,000 distinct CDR3 sequences, with 30% to 35% occurring only once. From germline, CDR1 is GTSNPN and CDR2 SVGIG (reference sequence). Trimming shortened V by 0 bases and J by 6 bases, and 4 bases separated the two germline ends. The CDR3 is made up of 11 amino acids.

The TCR was taken from a human donor who donated a stem cell graft to a child with aplastic anemia. This chain links TRBV30 with TRBJ2-3; no reliable D call. Source: PBMCs from the stem cell graft donor, taken from the stem cell graft. DNA of the CDR3: TGTGCCTGGAGTGTTGTGGATACGCAGTATTTT. Protein sequence: CAWSVVDTQYF.